This T cell receptor beta chain was captured by sequencing in a study of blood T cells in healthy people across ages. V lost 4 bases, J lost 14 bases, and 34 bases lay in between. Germline CDR1 reads MNHNS; CDR2 reads SASEGT. The CDR3 runs 18 residues. The study, taken as a whole, reports: Estimates drawn from one million T cells were deemed to understate diversity.

The draw of peripheral blood yielded around 9.6 milliliters from each donor. Isolation per sample recovered at least 6 million PBMCs. A J-beta primer mix and a sample-barcoded 5' primer were used in a second PCR of about 6 to 12 cycles. A single record per CDR3 protein comes from TCRdb applying MiXCR to the 5' RACE reads. The sample holds fewer than 950,000 distinct CDR3 sequences; around half are singletons and the top ten take about two fifths. With regard to this clonotype: The antigen is undetermined.

The sample was blood. This TCR derives from a man older than 75 in good health. The rearrangement uses TRBV6-1 and TRBJ2-3; weak D call: TRBD1 (6 bases). The CDR3 DNA reads as TGTGCCAGCAGTGGATTTGGGGACAATGGTTCGGGACACAGATACGCGTATTTT. Translation: CASSGFGDNGSGHRYAYF.